One sample yielded the 7 T cell receptor beta chains listed below, sequenced in a study of blood T cell repertoires in COVID-19. The assay was immunoSEQ multiplex PCR, and TCRdb's table has in-frame clones only and misses some. The sample lists around 320,000 clones, roughly 91% occurring once. Sequenced: peripheral blood. The receptors were sampled from a woman under 40 with COVID-19, enrolled during active disease.

Concerning this clone: Other DNA variants within this sample encode the same CDR3. The chain has TRBV5-1 and TRBJ1-1; D is perhaps TRBD1 (6 bases). V lost 0 bases to trimming and J lost 3 bases, with 12 bases between them. The CDR3 contains 15 residues. Germline V gene data show CDR1 as SGHRS and CDR2 as YFSETQ. The DNA of the CDR3 is TGCGCCAGCAGCTTGGACAGGGAAGTTCACACTGAAGCTTTCTTT. This sequence encodes CASSLDREVHTEAFF.

This chain links TRBV3-1 (or the pseudogene TRBV3-2) with TRBJ2-7; D is ambiguous. The CDR3 length is 14 residues. Germline CDR1 is LGHDT and CDR2 is YNNKEL (reference sequence). With 5 bases removed from V and 3 bases from J, the gap between germline ends came to 14 bases. CDR3 sequence reads: CASSSFMRYYEQYF. DNA for the CDR3: TGTGCCAGCAGCTCCTTTATGAGATACTACGAGCAGTACTTC.

This clone has more than one count but fewer than ten. The chain links TRBV12-3 or TRBV12-4 to TRBJ2-1; D gene ambiguous. The CDR3 contains 13 residues. The ends were cut back, 2 bases at V and 8 bases at J, with 10 bases in the middle. Here the CDR3 reads CASSLTPSDEQFF. CDR3 DNA sequence: TGTGCCAGCAGTTTAACCCCGAGCGATGAGCAGTTCTTC.

The chain has TRBV21-1 and TRBJ1-1. TRBV21-1 is recorded as a pseudogene. This CDR3 spans 11 amino acids. The DNA for the CDR3 is TGTGCCGGGCGGGGGGACACTGAAGCTTTCTTT. It is translated as CAGRGDTEAFF.

The CDR3 nucleotides are TGTGCCAGCAGCAAACAGGGGGCTAAAAGCAATCAGCCCCAGCATTTT. Its translation is CASSKQGAKSNQPQHF. The rearrangement links TRBV7-9 to TRBJ1-5; 9 bases line up with TRBD1. The length of the CDR3 is 16 residues. Germline loops: CDR1 SEHNR, CDR2 FQNEAQ (reference sequence). Trimming took 5 bases from V and 1 from J; bases not matched to a gene: 6.

This clone was picked up one time. The V gene is TRBV20-1, the J gene TRBJ1-1; TRBD1 might be the D (5 bases). Trimming removed 7 bases from V and 2 bases from J, with 8 bases in between. The length of the CDR3 is 11 residues. CDR1 and CDR2 from the germline V gene are DFQATT and SNEGSKA (reference sequence). The CDR3 reads CSVQGNTEAFF. In DNA form, the CDR3 reads TGCAGTGTTCAGGGAAACACTGAAGCTTTCTTT.

The rearrangement uses TRBV3-1 (or the pseudogene TRBV3-2) and TRBJ2-3; D gene ambiguous. The CDR3 is 17 residues long. V dropped 2 bases and J dropped 1 base, with 16 bases sitting between them. The germline gives CDR1 LGHDT, CDR2 YNNKEL (reference sequence). CDR3 nucleotide sequence: TGTGCCAGCAGCCAAAAAGAGAAACCCGTAGGCACAGATACGCAGTATTTT. It yields the protein CASSQKEKPVGTDTQYF.